A single sample gave rise to the 17 T cell receptor beta chains below, sequenced in a study of T-cell memory formation after mild COVID-19. MiXCR was run by TCRdb on the 5' RACE reads, yielding one entry per CDR3 protein. In the table there are thousands of distinct CDR3 sequences, around 20% of which are singletons. The sample taken for sequencing was PBMCs or a T cell subset sorted from them (not recorded which). These receptor sequences come from an adult woman who had mild COVID-19 (a few samples of this study predate the infection). Cell type and time point are not known.

In its sample, this clonotype was seen many times. The CDR3 DNA is TGTGCCAGCAGTTTTTTGAGGGGGAGCTCCTATAATTCACCCCTCCACTTT. Protein: CASSFLRGSSYNSPLHF. The chain carries TRBV27 and TRBJ1-6; TRBD1 is a possible D gene (6 bases). The CDR3 contains 17 residues. V was trimmed by 3 bases and J by 0 bases, leaving 12 bases between them. Germline loops: CDR1 MNHEY, CDR2 SMNVEV (reference sequence).

The CDR3 is CASSPGTGIISAYEQYF. CDR3 nucleotides: TGTGCCAGCAGTCCGGGGACAGGGATAATTTCTGCCTACGAGCAGTACTTC. V usage is TRBV12-3 or TRBV12-4 and J usage is TRBJ2-7; 9 nucleotides match TRBD1. V lost 5 bases to trimming and J lost 2 bases; unmatched junction nucleotides: 13. The CDR3 contains 17 residues.

This clonotype came up many times. The chain employs TRBV6-6 and TRBJ1-5; D not certain. The CDR3 contains 12 residues. Germline V gives CDR1 MNHNY, CDR2 SVGAGI (reference sequence). V dropped 7 bases and J dropped 5 bases, with 9 bases sitting between them. CDR3 DNA: TGTGCCAGCACGATCTGGGATCAGCCCCAGCATTTT. As protein: CASTIWDQPQHF.

This clonotype has ten or more counts. The chain uses TRBV27 and TRBJ2-7; 9 nucleotides agree with TRBD1. The CDR3 contains 12 residues. The V gene's germline CDR1 is MNHEY and CDR2 SMNVEV (reference sequence). The CDR3 nucleotides read TGTGCTACCGGGACAGGGTATGGCGAGCAGTACTTC. Protein: CATGTGYGEQYF.

The rearrangement links TRBV5-6 to TRBJ2-7; D may correspond to TRBD1 or TRBD2 (6 bases each). Germline V CDR1 and CDR2: SGHDT, YYEEEE. Trimming removed 5 bases at V and 3 bases at J, with 15 bases between. The CDR3 has 14 amino acids. CDR3 sequence: CASRKKGGGYEQYF. CDR3 nucleotides: TGTGCCAGCAGAAAAAAGGGGGGAGGCTACGAGCAGTACTTC.

This clonotype was recorded many times. The CDR3 loop is CASSEFAGGWYNEQFF. CDR3 DNA sequence: TGTGCCAGCAGTGAATTTGCGGGAGGGTGGTACAATGAGCAGTTCTTC. The J gene is TRBJ2-1, the V gene TRBV25-1, with TRBD2 matching 9 bases. CDR1 is MGHDK and CDR2 is SYGVNS in the germline V gene. The CDR3 sequence is 16 residues long. The ends lost 1 base at V and 4 bases at J; junction bases unmatched: 5.

This clonotype was seen ten or more times. V gene TRBV5-6 combines with J gene TRBJ2-3, with D maybe TRBD2 (7 bases). The CDR3 loop spans 14 amino acids. Trimming shortened V by 2 bases and J by 6 bases, and 13 bases separated the two germline ends. From germline, CDR1 is SGHDT and CDR2 YYEEEE. The CDR3: CASSFTGGPDTQYF. The CDR3 region has the DNA TGTGCCAGCAGCTTTACCGGGGGGCCTGATACGCAGTATTTT. Supplemented by reference TRBV5-6 and TRBJ2-3, the full variable domain reads DAGVTQSPTHLIKTRGQQVTLRCSPKSGHDTVSWYQQALGQGPQFIFQYYEEEERQRGNFPDRFSGHQFPNYSSELNVNALLLGDSALYLCASSFTGGPDTQYFGPGTRLTVL.

In its sample, this clonotype was seen many times. This chain uses TRBV9 with TRBJ1-6; D ambiguous. Trimming shortened V by 1 base and J by 8 bases, and 4 bases separated the two germline ends. The CDR3 is 12 residues long. The germline V gene has CDR1 SGDLS and CDR2 YYNGEE. The CDR3 DNA reads TGTGCCAGCAGCGTAATCGATTCACCCCTCCACTTT. Translating it yields CASSVIDSPLHF.

This clonotype was seen ten or more times. The V and J genes are TRBV24-1 and TRBJ1-2; 11 bases match TRBD1. The V gene's germline CDR1 is KGHDR and CDR2 SFDVKD. The junction had 5 bases not matched to a gene; V was cut back by 3 bases and J by 0 bases. This CDR3 spans 17 amino acids. The CDR3 sequence: CATSDLPGQGANYGYTF. As DNA, the CDR3 is TGTGCCACCAGTGATCTGCCGGGACAGGGGGCTAACTATGGCTACACCTTC.

This clonotype was picked up many times. The V call is TRBV6-5, the J call TRBJ2-2; 10 bases map to TRBD2. Unmatched junction bases numbered 2, after V lost 6 bases and J lost 1 base. CDR3 length equals 15 residues. From germline, CDR1 is MNHEY and CDR2 SVGAGI. CDR3 nucleotides: TGTGCCAGCAGCTGGACTAGCGGGAACACCGGGGAGCTGTTTTTT. It translates to CASSWTSGNTGELFF.

This clonotype was seen ten or more times. V is TRBV3-1 and J is TRBJ2-1, with 10 bases lining up with TRBD1. CDR1 and CDR2 from the germline V gene are LGHDT and YNNKEL (reference sequence). This CDR3 region has 15 residues. V lost 4 bases, J lost 6 bases, and 6 bases stayed unmatched. CDR3 bases: TGTGCCAGCAGCCTGGGACAGGGGCTCAGCAATGAGCAGTTCTTC. Translating it yields CASSLGQGLSNEQFF.

The rearrangement joins TRBV30 to TRBJ2-3; perhaps TRBD1 as D (5 bases). The germline V and J ends were trimmed by 4 bases and 7 bases, with 12 bases remaining between them. The length of the CDR3 is 12 residues. Germline values: CDR1 GTSNPN, CDR2 SVGIG (reference sequence). The CDR3 spells CAWTLGPNTQYF. In DNA form, the CDR3 reads TGTGCCTGGACTCTGGGGCCAAATACGCAGTATTTT.

This clonotype was counted many times. The chain joins TRBV25-1 to TRBJ2-3; tentatively, D is TRBD2 (6 bases). Between the trimmed V and J ends, which lost 4 bases and 1 base, there was a span of 9 bases. Germline V lookup: CDR1 MGHDK, CDR2 SYGVNS. The CDR3 has 14 amino acids. This chain's CDR3 is CASSGGEGTDTQYF. CDR3 DNA sequence: TGTGCCAGCAGTGGTGGGGAGGGCACAGATACGCAGTATTTT.

This clonotype appeared many times. The V call is TRBV6-2 or TRBV6-3, the J call TRBJ2-1; TRBD2 is a possible D gene (5 bases). Trimming took off 5 bases at V and 0 bases at J, with 17 bases between the two ends. Per germline, CDR1 MNHEY and CDR2 SVGEGT. The CDR3 spans 17 residues. This chain's CDR3 is CASSLLLSVSSYNEQFF. The CDR3 DNA reads TGTGCCAGCAGTCTCCTACTTAGCGTAAGCTCCTACAATGAGCAGTTCTTC.

This clonotype occurred many times. The chain uses TRBV2 and TRBJ2-3; 10 nucleotides agree with TRBD2. CDR3 length: 17 amino acids. Germline V gives CDR1 SNHLY, CDR2 FYNNEI. With V trimmed by 6 bases and J by 2 bases, 11 bases remained unmatched. DNA of the CDR3: TGTGCCAGCAGGTGGTTACTAGCGGGGCCCCACACAGATACGCAGTATTTT. It yields the protein CASRWLLAGPHTDTQYF.

This clonotype was seen many times. The rearrangement joins TRBV5-6 to TRBJ2-1, with D uncertain. The germline V and J ends were trimmed by 0 bases and 6 bases, with 13 bases remaining between them. The germline gives CDR1 SGHDT, CDR2 YYEEEE. This CDR3 is built from 15 residues. CDR3 in DNA: TGTGCCAGCAGCTTGGGGCCAAATTGGGGCAATGAGCAGTTCTTC. Residues: CASSLGPNWGNEQFF.

This clonotype was counted many times. The rearrangement joins TRBV6-5 to TRBJ2-5; D not resolved. In germline, CDR1 is MNHEY, CDR2 SVGAGI. The CDR3 extends over 14 amino acids. V gave up 7 bases and J gave up 4 bases, with 16 bases separating them. In DNA, the CDR3 is TGTGCCAGCACGAATACCTCCCTCGGAGAGACCCAGTACTTC. Translated, it gives CASTNTSLGETQYF.